Listed below are T cell receptor beta chains from one sample, sequenced in a study of shared clonotypes between healthy human individuals. Assay used: immunoSEQ multiplex PCR; TCRdb lists only in-frame clones, some missing. The data contain some 1,900,000 clones, less than 95% of them seen just once; the ten biggest clones take up approximately 1.2%. Sequencing was carried out using naive CD8+ T cells sorted from blood. These receptors were taken from a man in his late teens or twenties in good health. CDR3s include the opening cysteine and the closing phenylalanine or tryptophan. The order of the fields is D gene, J gene, V gene, clone size, CDR3 protein, CDR3 DNA. The D gene is left open where the match is weak. Clone size is stated in some rows and not others, as once, few, many or a class when expanded.

>-|TRBJ2-7|TRBV4-3|-
CASSQGWAGAYEQYF
TGCGCCAGCAGCCAAGGGTGGGCAGGGGCCTACGAGCAGTACTTC
>-|TRBJ1-1|TRBV11-2|-
CASSLDVLGGDTEAFF
TGTGCCAGCAGCTTAGATGTCCTAGGGGGGGACACTGAAGCTTTCTTT
>-|TRBJ1-6|TRBV6-5|-
CASSYSAPGVNSPLHF
TGTGCCAGCAGTTACTCCGCCCCGGGGGTGAATTCACCCCTCCACTTT
>-|TRBJ2-7|TRBV5-4|-
CASSLNSYEQYF
TGTGCCAGCAGCTTGAACTCCTACGAGCAGTACTTC
>TRBD1|TRBJ1-1|TRBV5-4|-
CASSGTAEAFF
TGTGCCAGCAGCGGGACAGCTGAAGCTTTCTTT
>-|TRBJ2-2|TRBV2|-
CASSEPGDSGVANTGELFF
TGTGCCAGCAGTGAACCGGGGGATAGCGGAGTCGCGAACACCGGGGAGCTGTTTTTT
>TRBD1|TRBJ1-1|TRBV9|-
CASSVAGTGITEAFF
TGTGCCAGCAGCGTAGCGGGGACAGGGATCACTGAAGCTTTCTTT
>-|TRBJ2-1|TRBV2|-
CASSEAGAGGEQFF
TGTGCCAGCAGTGAGGCAGGGGCCGGGGGTGAGCAGTTCTTC
>-|TRBJ2-5|TRBV6-5|-
CASSYSRSETQYF
TGTGCCAGCAGTTACAGCCGTTCGGAGACCCAGTACTTC
>-|TRBJ1-2|TRBV5-4|-
CASSLSQEGRDYGYTF
TGTGCCAGCAGCTTGAGTCAGGAGGGGCGGGACTATGGCTACACCTTC
>TRBD1|TRBJ2-7|TRBV5-1|-
CASSYGQAYEQYF
TGCGCCAGCAGTTACGGACAGGCCTACGAGCAGTACTTC
>-|TRBJ1-5|TRBV21-1|few
CASSKGAGQALNSNQPQHF
TGTGCCAGCAGCAAAGGGGCAGGCCAGGCGCTGAATAGCAATCAGCCCCAGCATTTT
>-|TRBJ2-7|TRBV5-4|-
CASSLTTSYEQYF
TGTGCCAGCAGCTTGACGACCTCCTACGAGCAGTACTTC
>-|TRBJ2-7|TRBV7-9|-
CASSSRDTEPYEQYF
TGTGCCAGCAGCAGCCGGGACACTGAACCTTACGAGCAGTACTTC
>TRBD1|TRBJ1-2|TRBV9|-
CASSTGVTGYTF
TGTGCCAGCAGCACAGGGGTTACTGGCTACACCTTC
>-|TRBJ2-1|TRBV27|once
CASSLSLAGWYNEQFF
TGTGCCAGCAGTTTATCGCTGGCGGGGTGGTACAATGAGCAGTTCTTC
>TRBD1|TRBJ2-1|TRBV11-3|-
CASSSRDSKDNEQFF
TGTGCCAGCAGCTCCCGGGACAGCAAAGACAATGAGCAGTTCTTC
>-|TRBJ1-6|TRBV2|once
CASSPSSLYNSPLHF
TGTGCCAGCAGCCCCAGCAGCCTCTATAATTCACCCCTCCACTTT
>-|TRBJ1-5|TRBV19|-
CASSIDAEGGNQPQHF
TGTGCCAGTAGTATAGACGCGGAAGGGGGTAATCAGCCCCAGCATTTT
>-|TRBJ1-1|TRBV4-1|once
CASSQEGARSEAFF
TGCGCCAGCAGCCAAGAAGGGGCAAGATCTGAAGCTTTCTTT
>TRBD2|TRBJ2-7|TRBV13|-
CASSQSTSVSYEQYF
TGTGCCAGCAGCCAATCGACTAGCGTCTCCTACGAGCAGTACTTC
>TRBD2|TRBJ2-5|TRBV5-4|-
CASSLASGGLETQYF
TGTGCCAGCAGCTTGGCGTCGGGGGGGCTGGAGACCCAGTACTTC
>TRBD1|TRBJ2-5|TRBV2|once
CASSGDRGETQYF
TGTGCCAGCAGTGGGGACAGGGGAGAGACCCAGTACTTC
>-|TRBJ1-1|TRBV30|-
CATRVNTEAFF
TGTGCCACTAGAGTTAACACTGAAGCTTTCTTT
>-|TRBJ2-1|TRBV27|-
CASSLNNEQFF
TGTGCCAGCAGTTTAAACAATGAGCAGTTCTTC
>-|TRBJ2-7|TRBV27|once
CASSLSTSYEQYF
TGTGCCAGCAGTTTATCTACTAGCTACGAGCAGTACTTC
>-|TRBJ1-4|TRBV27|-
CASSPVQGQMDEKLFF
TGTGCCAGCAGCCCCGTGCAGGGTCAAATGGATGAAAAACTGTTTTTT
>-|TRBJ1-4|TRBV7-8|-
CASSLFGGTANEKLFF
TGTGCCAGCAGCTTATTTGGGGGCACGGCTAATGAAAAACTGTTTTTT
>-|TRBJ1-2|TRBV6-5|-
CASSYSLTGSPYGYTF
TGTGCCAGCAGTTACTCGCTGACAGGCTCCCCCTATGGCTACACCTTC
>-|TRBJ2-5|TRBV7-9|-
CASSLTLRPTQYF
TGTGCCAGCAGCCTCACCCTTCGTCCGACCCAGTACTTC
>TRBD2|TRBJ2-7|TRBV27|few
CASSSGRAYEQYF
TGTGCCAGCAGTAGCGGGAGGGCCTACGAGCAGTACTTC
>TRBD2|TRBJ2-1|TRBV30|-
CAWSSGTSGVDEQFF
TGTGCCTGGAGTTCCGGGACTAGCGGGGTGGATGAGCAGTTCTTC
>TRBD2|TRBJ2-1|TRBV30|-
CAWSVTSGNEQFF
TGTGCCTGGAGCGTTACTAGCGGCAATGAGCAGTTCTTC
>TRBD1|TRBJ2-2|TRBV7-3|-
CASSSRTGDFTGELFF
TGTGCCAGCAGCTCAAGGACAGGGGATTTCACCGGGGAGCTGTTTTTT
>TRBD1|TRBJ2-7|TRBV10-3|once
CATRTGGFYEQYF
TGTGCCACCCGGACAGGGGGATTCTACGAGCAGTACTTC